Listed here are 4 T cell receptor beta chains from one sample, sequenced in a study of T cells after yellow fever vaccination. TCRdb recomputed calls from the 5' RACE reads with MiXCR, one row per CDR3 protein. The repertoire holds 100,000 to 150,000 distinct CDR3 sequences, with about 8.4% as singletons. The sequenced sample was CD8+ T cells sorted from PBMCs, obtained on the day of the yellow fever booster vaccination. The receptors were sampled from a man younger than 35 who received the YFV17D yellow fever vaccine.

Only a few counts were recorded for this clonotype. This chain's CDR3 is CASSRGLAGAYEQYF. CDR3 DNA sequence: TGTGCCAGCAGCCGGGGACTAGCGGGGGCTTACGAGCAGTACTTC. The chain links TRBV7-6 to TRBJ2-7; the match to TRBD2 covers 14 bases. V shed 5 bases and J 4 bases; nucleotides not matched to a gene: 4. This CDR3 comprises 15 residues. Germline V gene lookup returns CDR1 SGHVS and CDR2 FNYEAQ.

This clonotype appeared a few times. The rearrangement joins TRBV13 to TRBJ1-1; 8 bases are shared with TRBD1. Germline V gives CDR1 PRHDT, CDR2 FYEKMQ (reference sequence). J lost 3 bases, V lost 5 bases, and 5 bases had no gene match. This CDR3 spans 14 amino acids. CDR3 sequence: CASSTDREDTEAFF. The CDR3 DNA is TGTGCCAGCAGCACGGACAGGGAGGACACTGAAGCTTTCTTT.

This clonotype has more than one count but fewer than ten. The chain employs TRBV6-1 and TRBJ1-5; possibly TRBD1 for D (5 bases). V was pared by 10 bases and J by 2 bases, with 18 bases between. The germline gives CDR1 MNHNS, CDR2 SASEGT. This CDR3 spans 15 amino acids. The chain's CDR3 is CATQIHRWGNQPQHF. For the CDR3, the DNA is TGTGCCACCCAGATCCACAGGTGGGGCAATCAGCCCCAGCATTTT.

The rearrangement uses TRBV20-1 and TRBJ1-5; D possibly corresponds to TRBD1 (6 bases). Between the trimmed V and J ends, which lost 4 bases and 3 bases, there was a span of 16 bases. This CDR3 is 15 amino acids long. Germline loops: CDR1 DFQATT, CDR2 SNEGSKA (reference sequence). This CDR3 is CSATLRGHYNQPQHF. The CDR3, as DNA: TGCAGTGCTACTCTCCGGGGACACTACAATCAGCCCCAGCATTTT.